The clone carrying this TCR beta chain occurred many times. The CDR3 covers 13 residues. The V and J ends lost 2 bases and 9 bases, in that order; junction bases with no gene match: 1. The germline V gene encodes CDR1 SGHDN and CDR2 FVKESK. The entry originates in a study of blood T cell repertoires in COVID-19. Turning to the study itself: Donors in the United States, Italy and Spain gave samples during acute or convalescent COVID-19. Nucleic acid was either cDNA or gDNA, and it came from T cells, B-cell-depleted T cells, or PBMCs.

Original processing methods: Reference gene primers were amplified, and this amplification served to estimate nucleated cell counts. Libraries were prepared by immunoSEQ multiplex PCR; TCRdb keeps only in-frame clonotypes and omits some of them. The V and J calls and clone size are taken from that table; D and trimming were inferred from the DNA. The repertoire holds about 73,000 clones, with about 80% as singletons. The sample consisted of peripheral blood. The chain uses TRBV14 and TRBJ1-6; 7 nucleotides align to TRBD1. This clonotype was obtained from a human donor in a cohort sampled during active COVID-19. The CDR3 nucleotides are TGTGCCAGCAGCCAATACAGGGGTTCACCCCTCCACTTT. It translates to CASSQYRGSPLHF. Full variable domain (remainder filled in from reference TRBV14 and TRBJ1-6): EAGVTQFPSHSVIEKGQTVTLRCDPISGHDNLYWYRRVMGKEIKFLLHFVKESKQDESGMPNNRFLAERTGGTYSTLKVQPAELEDSGVYFCASSQYRGSPLHFGNGTRLTVT.